The clone carrying this T cell receptor beta chain was picked up one time. Its antigen is still unknown. 60 Vbeta and 13 Jbeta primers were used in PCR. Only in-frame clones appear in the TCRdb table, and some are missing; sequencing was by immunoSEQ multiplex PCR. The sample holds about 190,000 clones, 65% to 80% seen once. The ends were cut back, 0 bases at V and 5 bases at J, with 14 bases in the middle. This CDR3 has 15 residues. Germline V gives CDR1 SGHRS, CDR2 YFSETQ. The data were obtained in a study of cytomegalovirus exposure and HLA in healthy donors. Broader study findings: In a later analysis, about 17,000 TCR beta sequences were associated with HLA alleles at 0.05 false discovery rate. In a later analysis, common viral pathogens appeared linked to several of the most significant clusters. Segments of the TCR beta V type were, in most cases, productive about 87% or about 30% of the time in an earlier analysis.

Sequencing was carried out using PBMCs. The receptor comes from a young man in good health and CMV-seropositive. This chain links TRBV5-1 with TRBJ2-5; tentative D call: TRBD2 (6 bases). The CDR3 is CASSLELIAGETQYF. CDR3 bases: TGCGCCAGCAGCTTGGAGCTCATTGCGGGGGAGACCCAGTACTTC.